This T cell receptor beta chain was obtained from a study of T cell repertoires in cytomegalovirus infection. Study overall: TCR beta signatures that were public indicated CMV infection and matching HLA type. The study, taken as a whole, reports: Within the response measured ex vivo, HLA-C-restricted CMV-specific TCR beta clonotypes were dominant. The cumulative frequency of public TCR beta families identified carriers of CMV plus the relevant HLA.

MiXCR, applied by TCRdb to the reads, yields one record per CDR3 protein. The table lists roughly 500,000 distinct CDR3 sequences, about 10% of them singletons. The germline CDR1 and CDR2 sequences are MRHNA and SNTAGT. The V end lost 6 bases, the J end lost 2 bases, and 10 bases lay between the germline ends. The CDR3 runs 14 residues. With regard to this clonotype: What it recognizes is unknown.

Sample: PBMCs. V gene TRBV6-4 combines with J gene TRBJ2-2, with unresolved D. The origin of this receptor is a human donor in good health (CMV status not recorded). Some clones in this sample may be carry-over from other donors' samples. CDR3 residues: CASRVSLNTGELFF. CDR3 sequence (DNA): TGTGCCAGCAGAGTATCGCTTAACACCGGGGAGCTGTTTTTT.